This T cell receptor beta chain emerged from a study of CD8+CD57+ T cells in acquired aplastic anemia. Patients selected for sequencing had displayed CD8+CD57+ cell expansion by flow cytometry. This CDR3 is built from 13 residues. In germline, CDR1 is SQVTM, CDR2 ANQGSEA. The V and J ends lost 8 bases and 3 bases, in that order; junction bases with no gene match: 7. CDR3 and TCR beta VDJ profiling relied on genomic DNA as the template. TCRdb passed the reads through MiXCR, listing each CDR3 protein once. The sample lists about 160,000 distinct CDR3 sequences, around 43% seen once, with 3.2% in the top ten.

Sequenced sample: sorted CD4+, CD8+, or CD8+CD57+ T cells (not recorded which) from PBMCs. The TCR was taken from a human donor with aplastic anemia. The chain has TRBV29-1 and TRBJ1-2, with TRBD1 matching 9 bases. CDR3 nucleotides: TGCAGCACTCTGACAGGGGGGGACTATGGCTACACCTTC. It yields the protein CSTLTGGDYGYTF.